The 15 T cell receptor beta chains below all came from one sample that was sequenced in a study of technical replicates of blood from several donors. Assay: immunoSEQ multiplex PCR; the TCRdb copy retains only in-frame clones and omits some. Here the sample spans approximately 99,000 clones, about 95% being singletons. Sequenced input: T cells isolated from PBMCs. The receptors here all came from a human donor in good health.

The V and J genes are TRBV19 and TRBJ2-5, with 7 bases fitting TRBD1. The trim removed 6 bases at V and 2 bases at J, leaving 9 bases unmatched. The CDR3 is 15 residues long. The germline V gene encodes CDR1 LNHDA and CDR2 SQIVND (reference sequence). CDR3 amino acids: CASSDRATLQETQYF. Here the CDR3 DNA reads TGTGCCAGTAGCGACAGGGCCACCCTTCAAGAGACCCAGTACTTC.

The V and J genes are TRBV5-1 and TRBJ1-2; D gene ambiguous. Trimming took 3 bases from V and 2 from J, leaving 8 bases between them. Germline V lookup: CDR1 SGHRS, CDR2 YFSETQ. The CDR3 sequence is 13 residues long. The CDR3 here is CASSSEPNYGYTF. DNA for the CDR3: TGCGCCAGCAGCTCGGAGCCCAACTATGGCTACACCTTC.

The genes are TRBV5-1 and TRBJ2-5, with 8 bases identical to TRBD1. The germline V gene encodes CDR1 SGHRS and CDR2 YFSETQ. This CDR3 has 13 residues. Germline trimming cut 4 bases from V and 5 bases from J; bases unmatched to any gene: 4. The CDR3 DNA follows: TGCGCCAGCAGCGCGACAGGGGTGGAGACCCAGTACTTC. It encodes CASSATGVETQYF.

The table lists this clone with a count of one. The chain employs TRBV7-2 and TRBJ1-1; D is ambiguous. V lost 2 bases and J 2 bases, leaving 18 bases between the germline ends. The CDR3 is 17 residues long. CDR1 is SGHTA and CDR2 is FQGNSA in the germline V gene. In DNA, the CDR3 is TGTGCCAGCAGCTTATTGTTATTTGGTGCGGAAAACACTGAAGCTTTCTTT. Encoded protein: CASSLLLFGAENTEAFF.

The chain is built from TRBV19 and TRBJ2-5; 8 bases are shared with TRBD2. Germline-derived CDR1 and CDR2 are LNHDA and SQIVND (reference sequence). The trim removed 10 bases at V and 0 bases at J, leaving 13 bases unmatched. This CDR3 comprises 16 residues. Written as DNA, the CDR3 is TGTGCCACCTCAATCGGGAGGGGAGGGTACCAAGAGACCCAGTACTTC. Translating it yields CATSIGRGGYQETQYF.

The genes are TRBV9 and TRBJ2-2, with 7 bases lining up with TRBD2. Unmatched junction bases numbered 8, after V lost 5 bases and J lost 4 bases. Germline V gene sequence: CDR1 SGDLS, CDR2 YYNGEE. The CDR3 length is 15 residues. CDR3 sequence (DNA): TGTGCCAGCAGGGGGGGGTGGGCCCCCACCGGGGAGCTGTTTTTT. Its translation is CASRGGWAPTGELFF.

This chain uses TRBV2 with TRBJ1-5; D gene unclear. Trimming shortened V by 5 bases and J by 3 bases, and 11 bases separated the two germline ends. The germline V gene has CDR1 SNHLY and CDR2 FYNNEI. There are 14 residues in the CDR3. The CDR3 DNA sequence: TGTGCCAGCAGTCGAAACAGCAACAATCAGCCCCAGCATTTT. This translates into CASSRNSNNQPQHF.

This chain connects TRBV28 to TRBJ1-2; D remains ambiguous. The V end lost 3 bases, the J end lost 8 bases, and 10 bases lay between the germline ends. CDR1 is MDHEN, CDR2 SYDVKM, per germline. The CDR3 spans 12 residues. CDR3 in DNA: TGTGCCAGCAGTTTCGGGGTCTCGGGCTACACCTTC. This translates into CASSFGVSGYTF.

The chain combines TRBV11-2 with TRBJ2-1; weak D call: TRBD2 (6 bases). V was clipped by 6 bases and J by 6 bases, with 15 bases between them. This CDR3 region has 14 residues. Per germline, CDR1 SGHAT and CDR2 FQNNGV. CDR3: CASRPTTSGNEQFF. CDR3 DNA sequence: TGTGCCAGCAGACCTACGACTAGTGGCAATGAGCAGTTCTTC.

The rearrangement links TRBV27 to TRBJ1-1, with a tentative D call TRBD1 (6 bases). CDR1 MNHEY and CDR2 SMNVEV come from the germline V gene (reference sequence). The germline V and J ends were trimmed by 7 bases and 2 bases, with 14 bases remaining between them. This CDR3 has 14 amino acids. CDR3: CASMISGVNTEAFF. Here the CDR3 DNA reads TGTGCCAGCATGATTTCAGGGGTCAACACTGAAGCTTTCTTT.

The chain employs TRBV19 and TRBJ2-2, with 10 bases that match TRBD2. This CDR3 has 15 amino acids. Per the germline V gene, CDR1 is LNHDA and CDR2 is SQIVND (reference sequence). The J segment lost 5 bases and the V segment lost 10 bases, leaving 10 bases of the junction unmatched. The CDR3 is CATIDLAGVTGELFF. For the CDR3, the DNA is TGTGCCACTATAGATCTAGCGGGAGTGACCGGGGAGCTGTTTTTT.

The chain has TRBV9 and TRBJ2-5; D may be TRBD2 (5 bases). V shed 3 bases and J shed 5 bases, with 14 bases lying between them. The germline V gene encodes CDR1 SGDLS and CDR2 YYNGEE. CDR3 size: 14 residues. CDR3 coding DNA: TGTGCCAGCAGCGCCGACTACACGATGGAGACCCAGTACTTC. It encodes CASSADYTMETQYF.

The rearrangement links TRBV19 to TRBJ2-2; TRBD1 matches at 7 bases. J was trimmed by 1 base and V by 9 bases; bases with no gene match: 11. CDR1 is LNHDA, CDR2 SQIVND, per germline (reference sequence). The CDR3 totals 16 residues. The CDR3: CARDQGDPGNTGELFF. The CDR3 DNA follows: TGTGCCAGGGACCAGGGGGACCCAGGGAACACCGGGGAGCTGTTTTTT.

This CDR3 is CASRQGAREKLFF. DNA of the CDR3: TGTGCCAGCAGACAGGGGGCGCGTGAAAAACTGTTTTTT. This sequence joins TRBV18 and TRBJ1-4; 10 bases align to TRBD1. Per germline, CDR1 KGHSH and CDR2 LQKENI. V gave up 8 bases and J gave up 7 bases; unmatched junction bases: 4. This CDR3 has 13 amino acids. Full variable domain (remainder filled in from reference TRBV18 and TRBJ1-4): NAGVMQNPRHLVRRRGQEARLRCSPMKGHSHVYWYRQLPEEGLKFMVYLQKENIIDESGMPKERFSAEFPKEGPSILRIQQVVRGDSAAYFCASRQGAREKLFFGSGTQLSVL.

The CDR3 sequence: CASSLLGQRIYGYTF. CDR3 in DNA: TGTGCCAGCAGCTTATTGGGACAGAGAATTTATGGCTACACCTTC. The chain uses TRBV7-9 and TRBJ1-2, with 7 nucleotides matching TRBD1. The CDR3 has 15 amino acids. With 2 bases clipped from V and 5 bases from J, the junction kept 8 bases outside the gene matches. The germline V gene encodes CDR1 SEHNR and CDR2 FQNEAQ (reference sequence).